One T cell receptor (beta chain) is described in this entry. The target antigen is unknown. Combining a sample-barcoded 5' primer with a J-beta primer mix, a second PCR ran for 7 to 11 cycles. A template-switch adaptor with 12 random nucleotides tagged each cDNA molecule. TCRdb analysed the 5' RACE reads with MiXCR anew, one entry per CDR3 protein. The table lists about 1.6 million distinct CDR3 sequences, 30% to 40% of them singletons, with 11% in the top ten. Donors were healthy Caucasian individuals from Russia aged roughly 6 to 95. The record originates from a study of blood T cells in healthy people across ages. Study-level results: Total diversity from one million sequenced T cells was likely underestimated. The study found more naive CD4+ cells and higher diversity in long-lived than aged donors.

CDR1 and CDR2 (germline): MDHEN, SYDVKM. V lost 11 bases to trimming and J lost 4 bases; unmatched junction nucleotides: 10. This CDR3 comprises 13 residues. The chain employs TRBV28 and TRBJ2-7; the match to TRBD2 covers 8 bases. This receptor was taken from a woman in her 30s in good health. The sample comprised blood. CDR3 coding DNA: TGTGCCGTCGGTTCGAGACTAGCGTACGAGCAGTACTTC. It specifies CAVGSRLAYEQYF.